The 19 T cell receptor beta chains below come from one sample, sequenced in a study of blood T cell repertoires in COVID-19. TCRdb's table, derived via immunoSEQ multiplex PCR, lists solely in-frame clones and lacks some. The sample records roughly 170,000 clones, approximately 81% being singletons. Input material: PBMCs or T cells enriched from blood (not recorded which). These receptors were collected from a man aged 55 to 70 who had recovered from COVID-19.

About this clone itself: In the same sample, other DNA sequences code for this CDR3. The rearrangement links TRBV19 to TRBJ2-7; D may be TRBD1 (5 bases). This CDR3 has 14 amino acids. V was cut by 0 bases and J by 2 bases, with 8 bases left in between. Germline-derived CDR1 and CDR2 are LNHDA and SQIVND (reference sequence). In DNA form, the CDR3 reads TGTGCCAGTAGTATAGATTCAGGGACCTACGAGCAGTACTTC. This codes for CASSIDSGTYEQYF.

Notes on this clone: The sample holds other DNA sequences that translate to the same CDR3. V gene TRBV7-9 combines with J gene TRBJ2-3, with 12 bases fitting TRBD2. Trimming took 5 bases from V and 2 from J; bases not matched to a gene: 5. Germline values: CDR1 SEHNR, CDR2 FQNEAQ (reference sequence). This CDR3 has 16 amino acids. The CDR3 coding sequence is TGTGCCAGCAGCCCTGGACTAGCGGGATCCACAGATACGCAGTATTTT. The encoded protein is CASSPGLAGSTDTQYF.

This clone was detected only once. This chain connects TRBV30 to TRBJ1-5; unclear D gene. Germline V CDR1 and CDR2: GTSNPN, SVGIG (reference sequence). Trimming pared 0 bases from V and 4 bases from J, leaving 10 bases between. This CDR3 has 14 residues. CDR3 DNA sequence: TGTGCCTGGAGTGTAATGGCGGGGAATCAGCCCCAGCATTTT. Its protein is CAWSVMAGNQPQHF.

This rearrangement joins TRBV24-1 to TRBJ2-1; the match to TRBD2 covers 11 bases. The germline gives CDR1 KGHDR, CDR2 SFDVKD. The CDR3 runs to 16 residues. The ends lost 4 bases at V and 3 bases at J; junction bases unmatched: 4. For the CDR3, the DNA is TGTGCCACCAGTGACCGACTAGCGGGACACTACAATGAGCAGTTCTTC. It yields the protein CATSDRLAGHYNEQFF.

This chain links TRBV18 with TRBJ2-5; TRBD2 matches 11 bases. The CDR3 consists of 14 residues. Germline lookup yields CDR1 KGHSH and CDR2 LQKENI. Trimming removed 6 bases from V and 5 bases from J; junction bases left unmatched: 5. The CDR3 DNA reads as TGTGCCAGCTCCCGACTAGCGGGGAAGGAGACCCAGTACTTC. This gives the protein CASSRLAGKETQYF. Filled out from reference TRBV18 and TRBJ2-5, the complete variable domain reads NAGVMQNPRHLVRRRGQEARLRCSPMKGHSHVYWYRQLPEEGLKFMVYLQKENIIDESGMPKERFSAEFPKEGPSILRIQQVVRGDSAAYFCASSRLAGKETQYFGPGTRLLVL.

The chain links TRBV9 to TRBJ2-1; 10 bases align to TRBD2. Germline lookup yields CDR1 SGDLS and CDR2 YYNGEE. V lost 4 bases and J lost 8; bases outside the gene matches: 15. This CDR3 is 17 amino acids long. CDR3 nucleotides: TGTGCCAGCAGCTTAGGGGGGGTAGCGGGAGGCCCCCATGAGCAGTTCTTC. Its translation is CASSLGGVAGGPHEQFF. Together with reference TRBV9 and TRBJ2-1, the CDR3 gives the full variable domain: DSGVTQTPKHLITATGQRVTLRCSPRSGDLSVYWYQQSLDQGLQFLIQYYNGEERAKGNILERFSAQQFPDLHSELNLSSLELGDSALYFCASSLGGVAGGPHEQFFGPGTRLTVL.

A single count supports this clone. This sequence joins TRBV5-1 and TRBJ2-2; D is perhaps TRBD2 (6 bases). This CDR3 spans 16 amino acids. The V end lost 0 bases, the J end lost 2 bases, and 11 bases lay between the germline ends. Germline CDR1 SGHRS, CDR2 YFSETQ. The CDR3 DNA reads as TGCGCCAGCAGCTTGGAGGACTACAGAAACACCGGGGAGCTGTTTTTT. Translation gives CASSLEDYRNTGELFF.

This sequence joins TRBV28 and TRBJ2-6; the D is unclear. There are 14 residues in the CDR3. The V end lost 6 bases, the J end lost 0 bases, and 6 bases lay between the germline ends. Germline V gene lookup returns CDR1 MDHEN and CDR2 SYDVKM. This chain's CDR3 is CASRYSSGANVLTF. In DNA, the CDR3 is TGTGCCAGCAGATATAGCTCTGGGGCCAACGTCCTGACTTTC. The entire variable domain, with the rest obtained from reference TRBV28 and TRBJ2-6, is as follows: DVKVTQSSRYLVKRTGEKVFLECVQDMDHENMFWYRQDPGLGLRLIYFSYDVKMKEKGDIPEGYSVSREKKERFSLILESASTNQTSMYLCASRYSSGANVLTFGAGSRLTVL.

The rearrangement uses TRBV9 and TRBJ2-2; TRBD2 matches at 11 bases. The CDR3 is made up of 18 amino acids. V was pared by 2 bases and J by 1 base, with 7 bases of the junction left unmatched. Germline V CDR1 and CDR2: SGDLS, YYNGEE. The CDR3 loop reads CASSVTPGLAGNTGELFF. Here the CDR3 DNA reads TGTGCCAGCAGCGTCACCCCTGGACTAGCGGGGAACACCGGGGAGCTGTTTTTT.

The chain uses TRBV7-9 and TRBJ1-2; a weak D match, TRBD1 (5 bases). V was cut by 4 bases and J by 8 bases, with 11 bases left in between. The germline gives CDR1 SEHNR, CDR2 FQNEAQ (reference sequence). The CDR3 spans 12 residues. The chain's CDR3 is CASSWGLDGYTF. Here the CDR3 DNA reads TGTGCCAGCAGCTGGGGACTTGACGGCTACACCTTC.

The chain couples TRBV3-1 (or the pseudogene TRBV3-2) to TRBJ1-1; D might be TRBD1 (6 bases). The V and J ends lost 2 bases and 7 bases respectively, with 14 bases between them. The CDR3 totals 14 residues. The V gene's germline CDR1 is LGHDT and CDR2 YNNKEL (reference sequence). This chain's CDR3 is CASSQSRTALEAFF. CDR3 coding DNA: TGTGCCAGCAGCCAATCAAGGACAGCACTTGAAGCTTTCTTT.

V gene TRBV2 combines with J gene TRBJ1-1; D might be TRBD1 (5 bases). Germline-derived CDR1 and CDR2 are SNHLY and FYNNEI. Trimming cost V 2 bases and J 1 base, with 5 bases left between them. CDR3 size: 13 residues. CDR3 loop: CASSEQGNTEAFF. Here the CDR3 DNA reads TGTGCCAGCAGTGAACAGGGGAACACTGAAGCTTTCTTT.

V and J are TRBV19 and TRBJ2-7, with TRBD1 identical over 8 bases. Per germline, CDR1 LNHDA and CDR2 SQIVND (reference sequence). The trim removed 4 bases at V and 3 bases at J, leaving 5 bases unmatched. The CDR3 extends over 14 amino acids. The chain's CDR3 is CASSTRQGIYEQYF. Written as DNA, the CDR3 is TGTGCCAGTAGTACCAGACAGGGGATCTACGAGCAGTACTTC.

This clone was counted a few times. V is TRBV11-2 and J is TRBJ1-5; D not resolved. The CDR3 spans 14 residues. V was pared by 5 bases and J by 5 bases, with 13 bases between. Germline CDR1 SGHAT, CDR2 FQNNGV. The CDR3 nucleotides read TGTGCCAGCAGCCCCGGAGTGGCCCATCAGCCCCAGCATTTT. Amino acids: CASSPGVAHQPQHF.

This clone was seen once. The chain is built from TRBV5-1 and TRBJ2-5, with TRBD1 identical over 9 bases. The CDR3 sequence is 14 residues long. V gave up 4 bases and J gave up 3 bases; unmatched junction bases: 4. The germline gives CDR1 SGHRS, CDR2 YFSETQ. CDR3 bases: TGCGCCAGCAGCCGGAGACAGGGGGAAGAGACCCAGTACTTC. It codes for CASSRRQGEETQYF.

The genes are TRBV5-1 and TRBJ2-2; TRBD2 aligns across 8 bases. J was trimmed by 7 bases and V by 3 bases; bases with no gene match: 8. Germline assignment: CDR1 SGHRS and CDR2 YFSETQ. This CDR3 contains 15 residues. The DNA for the CDR3 is TGCGCCAGCAGCTATAGCGGGAACGGGGACGGGGAGCTGTTTTTT. Its protein is CASSYSGNGDGELFF.

The chain links TRBV5-1 to TRBJ1-6; 11 nucleotides agree with TRBD1. CDR1 and CDR2 (germline): SGHRS, YFSETQ. With 1 base clipped from V and 10 bases from J, the junction kept 7 bases outside the gene matches. The CDR3 covers 16 residues. The CDR3 DNA sequence: TGCGCCAGCAGCTTGTCCGGGACAGGGGGTAAGTCACCCCTCCACTTT. It codes for CASSLSGTGGKSPLHF.

This chain connects TRBV5-1 to TRBJ1-4; D gene uncertain. This CDR3 has 16 residues. Trimming left V 0 bases short and J 5 bases short, with 14 bases between. Looked up from germline, CDR1 is SGHRS and CDR2 is YFSETQ. CDR3 coding DNA: TGCGCCAGCAGCTTGGAGGGCTGGGGAGTAAATGAAAAACTGTTTTTT. Encoded protein: CASSLEGWGVNEKLFF.

The CDR3 coding sequence is TGTGCCTGGAGTCCGACAGGGGCAGGCACTGAAGCTTTCTTT. Translation: CAWSPTGAGTEAFF. The V call is TRBV30, the J call TRBJ1-1, with 8 bases fitting TRBD1. Germline V gene data show CDR1 as GTSNPN and CDR2 as SVGIG (reference sequence). The CDR3 is made up of 14 amino acids. J was trimmed by 4 bases and V by 2 bases; bases with no gene match: 6.